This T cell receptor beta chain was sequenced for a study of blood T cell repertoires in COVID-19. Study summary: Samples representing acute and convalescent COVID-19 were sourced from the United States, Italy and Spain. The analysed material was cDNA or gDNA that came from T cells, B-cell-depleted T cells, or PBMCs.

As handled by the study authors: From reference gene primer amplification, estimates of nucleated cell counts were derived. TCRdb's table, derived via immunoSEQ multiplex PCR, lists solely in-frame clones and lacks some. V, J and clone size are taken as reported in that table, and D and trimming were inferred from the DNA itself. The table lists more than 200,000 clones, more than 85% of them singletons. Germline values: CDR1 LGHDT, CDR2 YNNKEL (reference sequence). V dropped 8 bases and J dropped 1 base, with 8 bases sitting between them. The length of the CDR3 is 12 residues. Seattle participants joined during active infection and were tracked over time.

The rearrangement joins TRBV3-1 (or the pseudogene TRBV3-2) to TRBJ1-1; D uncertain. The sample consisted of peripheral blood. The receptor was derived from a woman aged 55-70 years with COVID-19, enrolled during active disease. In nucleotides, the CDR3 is TGTGCCAGCCGTCGACAGAACACTGAAGCTTTCTTT. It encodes CASRRQNTEAFF.